Listed below are T cell receptor beta chains from one sample, sequenced in a study of cytomegalovirus exposure and HLA in healthy donors. The assay was immunoSEQ multiplex PCR, and TCRdb's table has in-frame clones only and misses some. The table shows 120,000 to 150,000 clones, with around three quarters occurring only once. The specimen was PBMCs. These receptors were obtained from a woman between 40 and 55 years old in good health and CMV-seropositive. CDR3s include the opening cysteine and the closing phenylalanine or tryptophan. The order of the fields is J gene, D gene, V gene, clone size, CDR3 protein, CDR3 DNA. D genes are given only for firm matches. Clone size is given for some rows only: seen once, a few or many times, or a class if the clone is expanded.

TRBJ2-3,TRBD1,TRBV9,-,CASSAQGAGSQYF,TGTGCCAGCAGCGCTCAGGGGGCCGGGTCGCAGTATTTT
TRBJ1-1,-,TRBV19,-,CASSIGGWLNTEAFF,TGTGCCAGTAGTATAGGGGGCTGGCTGAACACTGAAGCTTTCTTT
TRBJ2-2,-,TRBV19,-,CASDDRGTGELFF,TGTGCCAGTGATGATCGGGGAACCGGGGAGCTGTTTTTT
TRBJ2-5,TRBD2,TRBV27,-,CASSSRGGKEGWETQYF,TGTGCCAGCAGTTCGCGGGGGGGGAAGGAGGGTTGGGAGACCCAGTACTTC
TRBJ2-1,-,TRBV10-2,-,CASSVGVAYNEQFF,TGCGCCAGCAGTGTAGGGGTAGCCTACAATGAGCAGTTCTTC
TRBJ2-7,TRBD1,TRBV7-9,-,CASSRTGGIYEQYF,TGTGCCAGCAGCAGGACAGGGGGGATCTACGAGCAGTACTTC
TRBJ1-2,TRBD1,TRBV12-5,-,CASGLVQAGTGDHGYTF,TGTGCTAGTGGTTTGGTACAAGCTGGGACAGGGGACCATGGCTACACCTTC
TRBJ1-1,-,TRBV5-4,few,CASSEQWNTEAFF,TGTGCCAGCAGTGAACAGTGGAACACTGAAGCTTTCTTT
TRBJ1-6,-,TRBV5-6,-,CASSLANLMDSENQLVLHF,TGTGCCAGCAGCTTGGCCAATCTTATGGACAGTGAGAACCAATTGGTCCTCCACTTT
TRBJ2-2,-,TRBV6-6,-,CASSPWGLANTGELFF,TGTGCCAGCAGTCCATGGGGGCTAGCGAACACCGGGGAGCTGTTTTTT
TRBJ2-5,TRBD1,TRBV6-1,-,CASRDRLWETQYF,TGTGCCAGCAGGGACAGGTTGTGGGAGACCCAGTACTTC
TRBJ1-1,TRBD1,TRBV6-1,-,CASGTRGLDTEAFF,TGTGCCAGCGGGACCAGGGGGCTTGACACTGAAGCTTTCTTT
TRBJ1-2,-,TRBV4-1,-,CASSQVGGYGYTF,TGCGCCAGCAGCCAAGTTGGGGGGTATGGCTACACCTTC
TRBJ1-6,TRBD1,TRBV10-2,-,CASQRDRGSPLHF,TGCGCCAGCCAAAGGGACAGAGGATCACCCCTCCACTTT
TRBJ1-1,-,TRBV10-2,-,CASRKAGQFFTEAFF,TGCGCCAGCAGAAAAGCAGGGCAGTTCTTCACTGAAGCTTTCTTT
TRBJ1-4,TRBD1,TRBV7-9,-,CASSEGTGGDEKLFF,TGTGCCAGCAGCGAAGGTACAGGGGGCGATGAAAAACTGTTTTTT
TRBJ1-2,-,TRBV28,-,CASSSTGFYGYTF,TGTGCCAGCAGTTCGACAGGTTTCTATGGCTACACCTTC
TRBJ1-1,-,TRBV18,few,CASSPTVMNTEAFF,TGTGCCAGCTCACCAACAGTCATGAACACTGAAGCTTTCTTT
TRBJ2-7,-,TRBV7-4,-,CASSNTRSGKGIYEQYF,TGTGCCAGCAGCAACACCCGGTCCGGCAAGGGGATTTACGAGCAGTACTTC
TRBJ1-3,TRBD1,TRBV28,-,CASSAGTGGSASGNTIYF,TGTGCCAGCAGTGCCGGGACAGGGGGTAGTGCCTCTGGAAACACCATATATTTT
TRBJ2-3,TRBD2,TRBV19,once,CASSPLTSDPTDTQYF,TGTGCCAGTAGTCCACTCACTAGCGACCCCACAGATACGCAGTATTTT
TRBJ2-5,TRBD2,TRBV30,-,CAWWTSGNQETQYF,TGTGCCTGGTGGACTAGCGGGAACCAAGAGACCCAGTACTTC
TRBJ2-7,-,TRBV4-1,-,CASSQGGQAAYEQYF,TGCGCCAGCAGCCAAGGTGGGCAGGCCGCCTACGAGCAGTACTTC
TRBJ1-5,TRBD1,TRBV18,-,CASSPSRGQGQPQHF,TGTGCCAGCTCACCGAGTAGGGGGCAAGGACAGCCCCAGCATTTT
TRBJ1-1,-,TRBV4-1,-,CASSLRRANTEAFF,TGCGCCAGCAGCCTCCGGAGGGCGAACACTGAAGCTTTCTTT
TRBJ1-2,-,TRBV2,once,CASSSGNNYGYTF,TGTGCCAGCAGTTCCGGGAATAACTATGGCTACACCTTC
TRBJ1-6,-,TRBV7-7,-,CASSPPMNRDHQDSPLHF,TGTGCCAGCAGCCCCCCTATGAACAGGGACCATCAGGATTCACCCCTCCACTTT
TRBJ1-1,-,TRBV30,once,CAWSPGGATEAFF,TGTGCCTGGAGTCCCGGGGGTGCCACTGAAGCTTTCTTT
TRBJ1-2,TRBD1,TRBV5-4,-,CASSSGQPNYGYTF,TGTGCCAGCAGCTCGGGACAGCCAAACTATGGCTACACCTTC
TRBJ1-1,-,TRBV25-1,-,CASTLDSTGTEAFF,TGTGCCAGCACCCTCGACAGTACTGGGACTGAAGCTTTCTTT
TRBJ2-5,TRBD2,TRBV29-1,-,CSVSGGRQETQYF,TGCAGCGTTAGCGGGGGTCGGCAAGAGACCCAGTACTTC
TRBJ1-1,-,TRBV19,-,CASASAGGTEAFF,TGTGCCAGTGCTTCCGCGGGAGGGACTGAAGCTTTCTTT